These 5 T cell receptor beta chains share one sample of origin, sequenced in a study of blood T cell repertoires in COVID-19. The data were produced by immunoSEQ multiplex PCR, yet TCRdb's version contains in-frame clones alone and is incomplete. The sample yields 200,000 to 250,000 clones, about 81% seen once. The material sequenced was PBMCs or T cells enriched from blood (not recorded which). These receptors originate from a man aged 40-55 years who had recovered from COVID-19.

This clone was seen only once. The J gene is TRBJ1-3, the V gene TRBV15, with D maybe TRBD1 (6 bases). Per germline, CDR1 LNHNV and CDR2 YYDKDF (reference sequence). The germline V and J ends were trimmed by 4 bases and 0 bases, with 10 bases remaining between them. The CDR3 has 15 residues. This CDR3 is CATSKGGASGNTIYF. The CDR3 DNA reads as TGTGCCACCAGCAAGGGGGGGGCCTCTGGAAACACCATATATTTT.

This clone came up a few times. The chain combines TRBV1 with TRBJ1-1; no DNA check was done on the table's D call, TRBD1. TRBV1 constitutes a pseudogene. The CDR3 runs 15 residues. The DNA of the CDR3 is TGCACCAGCAGCCCGGGACAGGGTGATTACACTGAAGCTTTCTTT. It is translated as CTSSPGQGDYTEAFF.

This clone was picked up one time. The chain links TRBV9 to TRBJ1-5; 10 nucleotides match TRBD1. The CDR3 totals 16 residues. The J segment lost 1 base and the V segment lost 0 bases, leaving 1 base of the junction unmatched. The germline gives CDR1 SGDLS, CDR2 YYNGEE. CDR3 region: CASSVGQGASNQPQHF. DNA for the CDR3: TGTGCCAGCAGCGTAGGACAGGGGGCAAGCAATCAGCCCCAGCATTTT.

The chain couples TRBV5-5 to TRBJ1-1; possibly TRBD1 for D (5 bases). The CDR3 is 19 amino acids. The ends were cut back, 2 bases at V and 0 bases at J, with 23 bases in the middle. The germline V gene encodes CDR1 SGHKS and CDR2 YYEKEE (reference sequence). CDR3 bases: TGTGCCAGCAGCTTATCACCGACAGCGGGAGGGAGTATGAACACTGAAGCTTTCTTT. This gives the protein CASSLSPTAGGSMNTEAFF.

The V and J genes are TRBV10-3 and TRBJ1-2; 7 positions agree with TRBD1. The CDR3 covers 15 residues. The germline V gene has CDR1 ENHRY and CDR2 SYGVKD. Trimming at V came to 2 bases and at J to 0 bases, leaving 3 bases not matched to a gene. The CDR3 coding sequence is TGTGCCATCAGTGAGCGGGACAGCTCTAACTATGGCTACACCTTC. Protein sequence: CAISERDSSNYGYTF.